A single sample is the source of the 27 T cell receptor beta chains below, sequenced in a study of patients and donors after allogeneic stem cell transplantation. TCRdb used MiXCR to reprocess the RT-PCR reads, holding one entry per CDR3 protein. The profile covers around 70,000 distinct CDR3 sequences, with more than 25% appearing a single time and around a quarter taken by the ten largest. The source material was blood, either unsorted or a sorted T cell fraction (not recorded which). The receptors here all came from a human donor who was either an allogeneic HSCT recipient or a stem cell or donor lymphocyte infusion donor (not recorded which). It is not recorded whose cells these are; they may come from a transplant donor.

V gene TRBV7-2 combines with J gene TRBJ1-1; D is ambiguous. The V gene's germline CDR1 is SGHTA and CDR2 FQGNSA. The CDR3 consists of 13 residues. Trimming removed 5 bases from V and 0 bases from J, with 7 bases in between. The CDR3 DNA sequence: TGTGCCAGCAGCATTGGAATGAACACTGAAGCTTTCTTT. It codes for CASSIGMNTEAFF.

The chain links TRBV14 to TRBJ2-7; TRBD1 aligns across 10 bases. The V and J ends lost 3 bases and 3 bases, in that order; junction bases with no gene match: 5. CDR1 and CDR2 (germline): SGHDN, FVKESK. The CDR3 contains 15 residues. The CDR3 sequence is CASSQGQGWFYEQYF. The CDR3 DNA is TGTGCCAGCAGCCAGGGACAGGGGTGGTTCTACGAGCAGTACTTC.

The V and J genes are TRBV12-3 or TRBV12-4 and TRBJ1-2, with 7 bases identical to TRBD1. The CDR3 spans 13 residues. The V segment lost 3 bases and the J segment 8 bases; nucleotides outside the gene matches: 6. CDR3 DNA: TGTGCCAGCAGTTTCGAGGGGGCGCAAGGCTACACCTTC. Translating gives CASSFEGAQGYTF.

This chain links TRBV29-1 with TRBJ1-1; D is unresolved. Trimming pared 2 bases from V and 4 bases from J, leaving 14 bases between. The CDR3 spans 14 residues. Germline values: CDR1 SQVTM, CDR2 ANQGSEA. The CDR3 here is CSVEPAGRGTEAFF. The CDR3 DNA is TGCAGCGTTGAACCCGCCGGACGGGGCACTGAAGCTTTCTTT.

The chain links TRBV4-2 to TRBJ2-7; TRBD2 matches at 11 bases. Trimming at V came to 3 bases and at J to 6 bases, leaving 7 bases not matched to a gene. CDR3 size: 15 residues. CDR1 and CDR2 from the germline V gene are LGHNA and YNFKEQ. The CDR3 sequence: CASSQGVAGGIEQYF. Written as DNA, the CDR3 is TGTGCCAGCAGCCAGGGGGTAGCGGGAGGGATCGAGCAGTACTTC.

The rearrangement uses TRBV7-6 and TRBJ2-7; perhaps TRBD1 as D (6 bases). The CDR3 consists of 15 residues. Germline V gene sequence: CDR1 SGHVS, CDR2 FNYEAQ. V lost 1 base to trimming and J lost 3 bases, with 13 bases between them. The CDR3 spells CASSLVLGQFYEQYF. CDR3 coding DNA: TGTGCCAGCAGCTTAGTCCTAGGACAGTTCTACGAGCAGTACTTC.

This clonotype has just a few counts. The gene calls are TRBV7-2 and TRBJ1-5; D not certain. The germline V and J ends were trimmed by 1 base and 7 bases, with 8 bases remaining between them. The CDR3 totals 13 residues. Germline lookup yields CDR1 SGHTA and CDR2 FQGNSA. CDR3 sequence reads: CASSLETLQPQHF. DNA for the CDR3: TGTGCCAGCAGCTTAGAGACACTGCAGCCCCAGCATTTT.

The rearrangement uses TRBV7-9 and TRBJ2-7; D is perhaps TRBD1 or TRBD2 (6 bases each). CDR3 length equals 15 residues. V shed 5 bases and J shed 3 bases, with 17 bases lying between them. Germline V gives CDR1 SEHNR, CDR2 FQNEAQ (reference sequence). The CDR3 sequence is CASSPLGGLRYEQYF. CDR3 nucleotides: TGTGCCAGCAGCCCCCTCGGGGGCCTCCGCTACGAGCAGTACTTC.

This clonotype was seen repeatedly, ten times or more. The chain couples TRBV3-1 to TRBJ2-3; TRBD1 aligns across 9 bases. The V gene's germline CDR1 is LGHDT and CDR2 YNNKEL (reference sequence). V lost 2 bases to trimming and J lost 3 bases; unmatched junction nucleotides: 3. The CDR3 length is 15 residues. The CDR3 sequence is CASSQPGQGTDTQYF. The CDR3 bases are TGTGCCAGCAGCCAACCGGGACAGGGTACAGATACGCAGTATTTT.

This clonotype came up once. This rearrangement joins TRBV6-2 or TRBV6-3 to TRBJ2-5, with 8 positions matching TRBD2. CDR1 and CDR2 (germline): MNHEY, SVGEGT. V lost 6 bases to trimming and J lost 7 bases; unmatched junction nucleotides: 7. The CDR3 consists of 13 residues. The CDR3 here is CASSPSGGRTQYF. In DNA, the CDR3 is TGTGCCAGCAGCCCCTCGGGAGGGCGGACCCAGTACTTC.

In this sample, this clonotype turned up many times. Given a much more abundant clone one base away, this may be a read error. The CDR3 DNA follows: TGTGCCAGCAGCTTAGGGACTAGCGGATACAATGAGCAGTTCTTC. Translation gives CASSLGTSGYNEQFF. The V call is TRBV11-2, the J call TRBJ2-1; 10 bases are a match to TRBD2. V shed 1 base, J shed 4 bases, and the junction held 1 base outside the gene matches. Germline-derived CDR1 and CDR2 are SGHAT and FQNNGV. The CDR3 covers 15 residues.

This clonotype was picked up a small number of times. The chain recombines TRBV11-2 with TRBJ1-1; 10 bases match TRBD1. In germline, CDR1 is SGHAT, CDR2 FQNNGV. J gave up 10 bases and V 5 bases, and 10 bases lay outside the gene matches. CDR3 length: 14 amino acids. CDR3 coding DNA: TGTGCCAGCAGCGGCCGGGACAGGGGACGGCGAGCTTTCTTT. It is translated as CASSGRDRGRRAFF.

V and J are TRBV11-3 and TRBJ2-3; possibly TRBD1 for D (6 bases). V was cut by 4 bases and J by 1 base, with 6 bases left in between. This CDR3 is 13 amino acids long. Germline V gene lookup returns CDR1 SGHNT and CDR2 YENEEA. CDR3: CASSWGRTDTQYF. The CDR3 coding sequence is TGTGCCAGCAGCTGGGGGCGCACAGATACGCAGTATTTT.

The CDR3 reads CASSLTLLNEQFF. The CDR3 bases are TGTGCCAGCAGCCTGACGCTACTTAATGAGCAGTTCTTC. The chain employs TRBV4-2 and TRBJ2-1; D is unclear. Germline V gene data show CDR1 as LGHNA and CDR2 as YNFKEQ. Trimming left V 4 bases short and J 7 bases short, with 11 bases between. The CDR3 has 13 residues.

Remarks on this clonotype: A read error may explain this, as a much larger clone is one base away. The rearrangement joins TRBV7-9 to TRBJ1-1; 7 bases line up with TRBD1. This CDR3 has 15 amino acids. The germline V gene has CDR1 SEHNR and CDR2 FQNEAQ (reference sequence). CDR3 sequence reads: CASSLLAGGNTVAFF. The CDR3 DNA reads TGTGCCAGCAGCTTATTGGCAGGGGGAAACACTGTAGCTTTCTTT.

V is TRBV20-1 and J is TRBJ1-3; no reliable D call. Germline loops: CDR1 DFQATT, CDR2 SNEGSKA (reference sequence). Trimming removed 5 bases from V and 4 bases from J, with 9 bases in between. This CDR3 has 12 residues. CDR3 in DNA: TGCAGTGCTGCAGGATTCGGAAACACCATATATTTT. As protein: CSAAGFGNTIYF.

This clonotype has just a few counts. The V call is TRBV9, the J call TRBJ2-3; 7 positions match TRBD2. The germline gives CDR1 SGDLS, CDR2 YYNGEE. The junction had 7 bases not matched to a gene; V was cut back by 0 bases and J by 3 bases. The CDR3 spans 16 residues. The CDR3 DNA reads as TGTGCCAGCAGCGTAGCTCTTGGGGGGGTTACAGATACGCAGTATTTT. It yields the protein CASSVALGGVTDTQYF.

In its sample, this clonotype was seen once. V usage is TRBV20-1 and J usage is TRBJ2-3; D may be TRBD2 (6 bases). The CDR3 length is 13 residues. The germline V and J ends were trimmed by 7 bases and 4 bases, with 15 bases remaining between them. Germline V lookup: CDR1 DFQATT, CDR2 SNEGSKA (reference sequence). Here the CDR3 reads CSVSGAGADTQYF. The CDR3, as DNA: TGCAGTGTTTCGGGAGCCGGCGCAGATACGCAGTATTTT.

This clonotype came up a few times. The CDR3 protein is CASSFGQGAGGYTF. In nucleotides, the CDR3 is TGTGCCAGCAGTTTCGGACAGGGGGCTGGTGGCTACACCTTC. The rearrangement links TRBV12-3 or TRBV12-4 to TRBJ1-2; 11 bases are a match to TRBD1. The CDR3 totals 14 residues. The trim removed 3 bases at V and 7 bases at J, leaving 4 bases unmatched.

This clonotype has a handful of counts. The rearrangement uses TRBV9 and TRBJ1-2; the D is unclear. Looked up from germline, CDR1 is SGDLS and CDR2 is YYNGEE. The CDR3 extends over 13 amino acids. V dropped 3 bases and J dropped 4 bases, with 10 bases sitting between them. The CDR3 reads CASSAGQPYGYTF. The CDR3, as DNA: TGTGCCAGCAGCGCCGGGCAGCCCTATGGCTACACCTTC.

Only a few counts were recorded for this clonotype. The J gene is TRBJ1-2, the V gene TRBV6-2 or TRBV6-3; 7 bases agree with TRBD1. The junction had 9 bases not matched to a gene; V was cut back by 0 bases and J by 5 bases. CDR3 length: 16 amino acids. Germline-derived CDR1 and CDR2 are MNHEY and SVGEGT. The DNA for the CDR3 is TGTGCCAGCAGTTACTCGGGACAGCGATTACGTTATGGCTACACCTTC. Encoded protein: CASSYSGQRLRYGYTF.

As DNA, the CDR3 is TGTGCCAGCAGCCAGTTGTGGGAAGGGACCGGGGAGCTGTTTTTT. Residues: CASSQLWEGTGELFF. This chain joins TRBV7-9 and TRBJ2-2; no clear D. V was cut by 5 bases and J by 5 bases, with 15 bases left in between. CDR1 is SEHNR, CDR2 FQNEAQ, per germline (reference sequence). The CDR3 runs 15 residues.

This chain connects TRBV11-3 to TRBJ1-3; D unclear. Germline-derived CDR1 and CDR2 are SGHNT and YENEEA. The length of the CDR3 is 13 residues. Deletions cut 8 bases from V and 7 bases from J, with 15 bases between. This CDR3 reads CASELWENNTIYF. CDR3 in DNA: TGTGCCAGCGAATTATGGGAAAACAACACCATATATTTT.

This clonotype appeared a few times. The rearrangement uses TRBV5-8 and TRBJ1-4; D is unresolved. In germline, CDR1 is SGHTS, CDR2 YDEGEE. Trimming removed 4 bases from V and 0 bases from J, with 7 bases in between. The CDR3 consists of 14 residues. Written as DNA, the CDR3 is TGTGCCAGCAGCATTATTTCAACTAATGAAAAACTGTTTTTT. This translates into CASSIISTNEKLFF.

The rearrangement uses TRBV14 and TRBJ2-7, with 9 bases aligning to TRBD2. With 1 base clipped from V and 8 bases from J, the junction kept 9 bases outside the gene matches. Germline V CDR1 and CDR2: SGHDN, FVKESK. CDR3 length: 15 amino acids. The CDR3 DNA reads as TGTGCCAGCAGCCAAGTTGGAGTAGCGGGAGTGAAGCAGTACTTC. Translation: CASSQVGVAGVKQYF. Variable domain in full (rest from reference TRBV14 and TRBJ2-7): EAGVTQFPSHSVIEKGQTVTLRCDPISGHDNLYWYRRVMGKEIKFLLHFVKESKQDESGMPNNRFLAERTGGTYSTLKVQPAELEDSGVYFCASSQVGVAGVKQYFGPGTRLTVT.

This clonotype was seen only a few times. The J gene is TRBJ2-5, the V gene TRBV9; 9 bases map to TRBD2. Germline CDR1 and CDR2: SGDLS and YYNGEE. Trimming took 3 bases from V and 0 from J; bases not matched to a gene: 3. This CDR3 has 15 residues. The CDR3 here is CASSAGLADQETQYF. The CDR3 DNA reads TGTGCCAGCAGCGCGGGACTAGCAGACCAAGAGACCCAGTACTTC.

About this clonotype itself: A single base separates this from a much larger clone, so it may be a read error. The chain combines TRBV18 with TRBJ1-5; D gene uncertain. V was shortened by 5 bases and J by 0 bases, with 5 bases between the two germline ends. This CDR3 region has 13 residues. The V gene's germline CDR1 is KGHSH and CDR2 LQKENI. CDR3: CASSAHSNQPQHF. DNA of the CDR3: TGTGCCAGCTCAGCCCATAGCAATCAGCCCCAGCATTTT.